The present T cell receptor beta chain was sequenced within a study of blood T cell repertoires in COVID-19. Study details: Sites in the United States, Italy and Spain provided acute and convalescent COVID-19 samples. Nucleic acid was either cDNA or gDNA, and it came from T cells, B-cell-depleted T cells, or PBMCs.

In the original workflow: Amplifying reference gene primers gave estimates of nucleated cell counts. Clones were read by immunoSEQ multiplex PCR, and TCRdb kept only the in-frame ones, dropping some. D and trimming were read from the DNA, whereas the V and J calls and clone size are those reported in that table. The table includes approximately 250,000 clones, roughly 82% detected once. Germline assignment: CDR1 LGHDT and CDR2 YNNKEL (reference sequence). V dropped 3 bases and J dropped 5; count of bases not matched to a gene: 8. This CDR3 contains 16 residues. Patients at the Seattle site were enrolled during active infection and followed longitudinally.

V gene TRBV3-1 (or the pseudogene TRBV3-2) combines with J gene TRBJ2-2; 8 bases agree with TRBD2. The specimen sequenced was peripheral blood. The clonotype comes from a woman aged 80 or over with COVID-19, enrolled during active disease. For the CDR3, the DNA is TGTGCCAGCAGCCAGGCGGGGGGTGCCCGGACCGGGGAGCTGTTTTTT. This sequence encodes CASSQAGGARTGELFF.